The T cell receptor beta chain described here comes from a study of yellow fever vaccine responses in identical twins (dated by TCRdb to the late 2010s). As for the study more broadly: The study precisely tracked vaccine-responding T cell clones in identical twins.

Here is what the overall study found, with its caveats: According to the authors, the vaccine-induced T cell response in identical twins seemed to be partly convergent and partly specific to each individual.

Libraries were built with RT-PCR. Sequencing took place on an Illumina HiSeq 2500. TCRdb trimmed the raw reads at Q25, called clones with MiXCR and kept productive beta chains. Here each entry gathers all rows of one CDR3 protein and keeps the most common genes and DNA. For this sample there are 30,000 to 40,000 distinct CDR3 sequences; 50% to 75% appear just once. The ten largest account for around 5% of the sample. As concerns this clonotype: Its antigen specificity is not known. Base qualities are not provided; no much larger clone lies one nucleotide away.

The CDR3 runs 12 amino acids, cysteine and phenylalanine included. Only the CDR3 region is kept as DNA, spanning 36 bases read in frame from base 1. For CDR1 and CDR2, the germline V gene (reference sequence) lists SGHAT and FQDESV. V loses 2 bases of germline sequence and J loses 6 bases, and the interval between the two ends is 6 bases. The sequence came from a woman under 30 who received the yellow fever vaccine. Donor details come from another sample of the same person, matched by shared clones. The rearrangement joined TRBV11-1 to TRBJ2-3, with TRBD1 perhaps the D gene, on 5 matching bases. Specimen: T cells from blood (PBMCs), unsorted or a sorted subset (not recorded which), collected before or after yellow fever vaccination (not recorded which). The sequence in DNA is TGTGCCAGCAGCTTAAAGGGGGATACGCAGTATTTT. Its translation reads: CASSLKGDTQYF.